The entry below describes one T cell receptor (beta chain). Its target is unknown. The data belong to a study of cytomegalovirus exposure and HLA in healthy donors. Findings of the study overall: Several of the most significant clusters were apparently associated with common viral pathogens in a later analysis.

The CDR3 covers 16 residues. The germline gives CDR1 MDHEN, CDR2 SYDVKM. V gave up 8 bases and J gave up 0 bases, with 17 bases separating them. Primers included in the PCR were 60 Vbeta and 13 Jbeta primers. Measured with immunoSEQ multiplex PCR; TCRdb has only the in-frame clones, and not every one. The repertoire holds under 200,000 clones, with roughly 84% as singletons. Sequencing input: PBMCs. V is TRBV28 and J is TRBJ1-5, with TRBD1 as a possible D gene (6 bases). The sequence was obtained from a boy younger than 10 in good health and CMV-seronegative. The CDR3 sequence is CASGGAGDYSNQPQHF. CDR3 coding DNA: TGTGCCAGCGGGGGGGCAGGCGATTATAGCAATCAGCCCCAGCATTTT.